A single sample gave rise to the 6 T cell receptor beta chains below, sequenced in a study of T cells in Graves' hyperthyroidism and ophthalmopathy. There were TCR beta CDR3 regions amplified from RNA transcripts. First-round RT-PCR of the TCR CDR3 relied on the HTBI primer set. Via MiXCR, TCRdb re-called the multiplex PCR reads, giving one row per CDR3 protein. The sample holds hundreds of thousands of distinct CDR3 sequences, more than 15% seen once. Sequencing was done on a sample of blood. These receptors originate from a woman under 30 with Graves' hyperthyroidism.

In this sample, this clonotype turned up once. As DNA, the CDR3 is TGTGCCAGCAGAACCACTTTGAACACTGAAGCTTTCTTT. It encodes CASRTTLNTEAFF. The genes are TRBV2 and TRBJ1-1; D is ambiguous. CDR1 and CDR2 from the germline V gene are SNHLY and FYNNEI. The CDR3 consists of 13 residues. V was cut by 6 bases and J by 0 bases, with 8 bases left in between.

This clonotype was counted a few times. The chain is built from TRBV9 and TRBJ2-3; D might be TRBD2 (7 bases). Germline V gene data show CDR1 as SGDLS and CDR2 as YYNGEE. This CDR3 spans 15 amino acids. Trimming removed 3 bases at V and 2 bases at J, with 13 bases between. The CDR3: CASSEGGRNTDTQYF. The CDR3 DNA is TGTGCCAGCAGCGAGGGGGGGCGAAACACAGATACGCAGTATTTT.

Comment on this clonotype: A much larger clone lies one base from this, so it may be a read error. This sequence joins TRBV5-1 and TRBJ2-1; D not certain. The J call is uncertain, as TRBJ2-7 better fits the DNA end. The CDR3 length is 12 residues. Germline V CDR1 and CDR2: SGHRS, YFSETQ. CDR3 nucleotide sequence: TGCGCCAGCAGCGGGATGAACAATGAGCAGTACTTC. This translates into CASSGMNNEQYF.

The sample holds many counts of this clonotype. This rearrangement joins TRBV5-4 to TRBJ2-3, with 7 bases lining up with TRBD2. The ends lost 4 bases at V and 5 bases at J; junction bases unmatched: 10. This CDR3 is built from 15 residues. From germline, CDR1 is SGHNT and CDR2 YYREEE (reference sequence). The CDR3 reads CASSPPGVAGDTQYF. In nucleotides, the CDR3 is TGTGCCAGCAGCCCCCCCGGGGTAGCGGGAGATACGCAGTATTTT.

This clonotype showed up many times. The genes are TRBV7-3 and TRBJ2-1; the D gene is possibly TRBD1 (6 bases). Trimming took 0 bases from V and 3 from J, leaving 9 bases between them. This CDR3 has 15 amino acids. Per the germline V gene, CDR1 is SGHTA and CDR2 is FQGTGA. The DNA for the CDR3 is TGTGCCAGCAGCTTAACCTCGGACAGCTACAATGAGCAGTTCTTC. Protein product: CASSLTSDSYNEQFF.

V gene TRBV5-8 combines with J gene TRBJ2-7; perhaps TRBD2 as D (6 bases). V gave up 7 bases and J gave up 5 bases, with 22 bases separating them. The germline CDR1 and CDR2 sequences are SGHTS and YDEGEE. This CDR3 has 15 amino acids. The CDR3 is CASHRWRVGEDEQYF. The CDR3 region has the DNA TGTGCCAGCCACCGGTGGAGGGTGGGTGAGGACGAGCAGTACTTC.